This entry describes one TCR beta chain. The repertoire was sequenced with immunoSEQ multiplex PCR; TCRdb's copy has only in-frame clones and lacks some. Altogether about 200,000 clones are present, about 91% being singletons, with the ten largest covering 1% to 1.5%. This specimen comes from a study of blood T cell repertoires in COVID-19. The junction had 3 bases not matched to a gene; V was cut back by 0 bases and J by 5 bases. Germline V gene lookup returns CDR1 SGHDT and CDR2 YYEEEE. CDR3 length: 15 amino acids. The origin of this receptor is a man aged 25-40 years with acute or convalescent COVID-19. The chain couples TRBV5-6 to TRBJ2-1, with TRBD2 matching over 9 bases. Sequenced input: peripheral blood. CDR3 residues: CASSLGLAGNNEQFF. The CDR3 nucleotides read TGTGCCAGCAGCTTGGGTCTAGCGGGGAACAATGAGCAGTTCTTC.